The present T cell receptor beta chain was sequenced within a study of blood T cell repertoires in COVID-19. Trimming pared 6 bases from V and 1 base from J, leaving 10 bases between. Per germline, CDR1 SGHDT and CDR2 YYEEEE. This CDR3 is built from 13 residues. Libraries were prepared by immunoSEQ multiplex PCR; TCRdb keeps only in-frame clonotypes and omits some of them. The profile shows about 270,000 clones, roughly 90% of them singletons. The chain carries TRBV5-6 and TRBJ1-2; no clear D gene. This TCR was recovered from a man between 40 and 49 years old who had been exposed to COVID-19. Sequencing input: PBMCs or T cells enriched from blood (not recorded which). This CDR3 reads CASTMEINYGYTF. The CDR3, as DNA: TGTGCCAGCACCATGGAGATTAACTATGGCTACACCTTC.